A single sample gave rise to the 8 T cell receptor beta chains below, sequenced in a study of identical twins. MiXCR was run by TCRdb on the 5' RACE reads, yielding one entry per CDR3 protein. The sample lists 400,000 to 600,000 distinct CDR3 sequences; approximately 20% were seen once. These data were also filed under a second study, of yellow fever vaccine responses in identical twins.

The sample comprised CD4+ T cells sorted from blood. The receptor set was obtained from a woman under 30 in good health.

This clonotype was seen a handful of times. The chain couples TRBV5-6 to TRBJ2-1, with 10 bases lining up with TRBD2. This CDR3 is built from 15 residues. CDR1 SGHDT and CDR2 YYEEEE come from the germline V gene. The trim removed 2 bases at V and 8 bases at J, leaving 7 bases unmatched. The CDR3 DNA reads TGTGCCAGCAGCTTTGTAGCGGGAGGATTCTATGAGCAGTTCTTC. It yields the protein CASSFVAGGFYEQFF. Full variable domain (outside the CDR3, taken from reference TRBV5-6 and TRBJ2-1): DAGVTQSPTHLIKTRGQQVTLRCSPKSGHDTVSWYQQALGQGPQFIFQYYEEEERQRGNFPDRFSGHQFPNYSSELNVNALLLGDSALYLCASSFVAGGFYEQFFGPGTRLTVL.

This clonotype was picked up a small number of times. The rearrangement links TRBV11-2 to TRBJ1-6; 9 positions match TRBD1. V was clipped by 8 bases and J by 8 bases; unmatched bases: 1. The CDR3 has 12 amino acids. Germline CDR1 SGHAT, CDR2 FQNNGV. The CDR3 reads CASGDRDSPLHF. CDR3 in DNA: TGTGCCAGCGGGGACAGGGATTCACCCCTCCACTTT.

This clonotype has a count of ten or more. The V call is TRBV12-3 or TRBV12-4, the J call TRBJ2-2; D perhaps matches TRBD2 (5 bases). The CDR3 covers 13 residues. V was trimmed by 6 bases and J by 9 bases, leaving 14 bases between them. CDR3 amino acids: CASSNGIPRELFF. In DNA form, the CDR3 reads TGTGCCAGCAGCAACGGGATTCCTCGGGAGCTGTTTTTT.

The rearrangement uses TRBV4-1 and TRBJ2-7; D remains ambiguous. Looked up from germline, CDR1 is MGHRA and CDR2 is YSYEKL. This CDR3 is built from 15 residues. V was trimmed by 0 bases and J by 2 bases, leaving 11 bases between them. The chain's CDR3 is CASSQDPALAYEQYF. For the CDR3, the DNA is TGCGCCAGCAGCCAAGATCCGGCCCTCGCCTACGAGCAGTACTTC.

This chain uses TRBV20-1 with TRBJ2-1; D may be TRBD2 (6 bases). This CDR3 region has 16 residues. CDR1 and CDR2 from the germline V gene are DFQATT and SNEGSKA (reference sequence). Trimming removed 2 bases from V and 1 base from J, with 15 bases in between. CDR3 residues: CSARSVREFSYNEQFF. The CDR3 DNA reads TGCAGTGCTAGATCTGTCCGGGAGTTTTCCTACAATGAGCAGTTCTTC.

V usage is TRBV7-2 and J usage is TRBJ2-1, with unresolved D. Trimming took off 7 bases at V and 0 bases at J, with 13 bases between the two ends. CDR1 and CDR2 (germline): SGHTA, FQGNSA. This CDR3 is built from 15 residues. The CDR3 protein is CASILSPSSYNEQFF. CDR3 bases: TGTGCCAGCATCTTGTCCCCCAGCTCCTACAATGAGCAGTTCTTC.

The J gene is TRBJ2-7, the V gene TRBV10-3; possible D gene TRBD1, 5 bases. CDR3 size: 12 residues. Germline lookup yields CDR1 ENHRY and CDR2 SYGVKD. V was cut by 4 bases and J by 3 bases, with 7 bases left in between. The CDR3 here is CAISGTGYEQYV. As DNA, the CDR3 is TGTGCCATCAGTGGAACAGGCTACGAGCAGTACGTC.

The rearrangement links TRBV20-1 to TRBJ1-5, with D perhaps TRBD1 (5 bases). The V gene's germline CDR1 is DFQATT and CDR2 SNEGSKA (reference sequence). Trimming shortened V by 7 bases and J by 2 bases, and 15 bases separated the two germline ends. This CDR3 contains 14 residues. The CDR3 sequence: CSGTDSGGNQPQHF. Here the CDR3 DNA reads TGCAGTGGTACCGACAGTGGTGGCAATCAGCCCCAGCATTTT.